The TCR beta chain under discussion was sequenced for a study of PD-L1 blockade in urothelial cancer. Germline CDR1 SGHRS, CDR2 YFSETQ. The CDR3 extends over 14 amino acids. Deletions cut 5 bases from V and 3 bases from J, with 15 bases between. Some clones are missing from TCRdb's copy, which holds only in-frame ones; the method was immunoSEQ multiplex PCR. The data contain about 76,000 clones, roughly 80% of them singletons. The receptor's source is a man in his sixties or seventies with urothelial cancer. Specimen: PBMCs, collected around atezolizumab (anti-PD-L1) treatment. This chain uses TRBV5-1 with TRBJ2-7, with D perhaps TRBD2 (5 bases). This chain's CDR3 is CASSFEADYYEQYF. Here the CDR3 DNA reads TGCGCCAGCAGTTTTGAGGCAGACTACTACGAGCAGTACTTC.